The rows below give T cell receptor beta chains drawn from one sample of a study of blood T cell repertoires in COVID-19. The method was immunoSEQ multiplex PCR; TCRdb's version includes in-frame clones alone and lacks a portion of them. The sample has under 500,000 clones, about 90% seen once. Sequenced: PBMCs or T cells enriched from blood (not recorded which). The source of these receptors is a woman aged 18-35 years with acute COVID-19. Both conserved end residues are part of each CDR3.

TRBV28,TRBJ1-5,CASRPDRESNQPQHF
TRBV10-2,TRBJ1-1,CASSERGTGGAEAFF
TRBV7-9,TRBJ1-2,CASSLEGQLYGYTF
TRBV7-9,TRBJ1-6,CASSTAGTGVSPLHF
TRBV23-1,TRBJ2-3,CASSRAGKEADTQYF
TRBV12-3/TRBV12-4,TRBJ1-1,CASSLERDTEAFF
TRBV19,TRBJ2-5,CASSIHSGVETQYF
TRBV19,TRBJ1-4,CASSMRQGNEKLFF
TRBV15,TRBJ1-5,CATSRDTGTGVYQPQHF
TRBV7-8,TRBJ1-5,CASSLDRNNQPQHF
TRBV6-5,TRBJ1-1,CASRGAFNGGTEAFF
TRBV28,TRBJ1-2,CASNPGQGGYGYTF
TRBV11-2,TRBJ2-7,CASSFVVSEQYF
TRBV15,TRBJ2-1,CATRLRGQYNEQFF
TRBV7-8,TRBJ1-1,CASSLGGGAFHSEAFF
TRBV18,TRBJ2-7,CASRLTGTSGEVVTYEQYF
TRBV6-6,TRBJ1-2,CASSLIQGLSNYGYTF